The TCR beta chain under discussion was sequenced for a study of Graves' ophthalmopathy and Graves' hyperthyroidism. CDR3 length equals 14 residues. V lost 5 bases and J lost 5; bases outside the gene matches: 6. CDR1 and CDR2 from the germline V gene are SEHNR and FQNEAQ (reference sequence). Amplifying from RNA transcripts, the study obtained TCR beta CDR3 regions. Second-round multiplex PCR followed a first-round RT-PCR using HTBI primers. One entry per CDR3 protein results from TCRdb running MiXCR on the multiplex PCR reads. Among over 650,000 distinct CDR3 sequences listed, roughly 41% were seen once.

This rearrangement joins TRBV7-9 to TRBJ2-7; 10 nucleotides align to TRBD1. Input material: peripheral blood. This TCR was sampled from an adult man with Graves' ophthalmopathy. The CDR3 DNA reads as TGTGCCAGCAGCATCGCCGGGACAGGGGACGAGCAGTACTTC. Its translation is CASSIAGTGDEQYF. Full variable domain (outside the CDR3, taken from reference TRBV7-9 and TRBJ2-7): DTGVSQNPRHKITKRGQNVTFRCDPISEHNRLYWYRQTLGQGPEFLTYFQNEAQLEKSRLLSDRFSAERPKGSFSTLEIQRTEQGDSAMYLCASSIAGTGDEQYFGPGTRLTVT.